These 3 T cell receptor beta chains were sequenced from one sample in a study of blood T cell repertoires in COVID-19. Clones were read by immunoSEQ multiplex PCR, and TCRdb kept only the in-frame ones, dropping some. The table records 100,000 to 150,000 clones, around 76% of them present only once. The sample taken for sequencing was peripheral blood. The source is a man older than 75 with COVID-19, enrolled during active disease.

V usage is TRBV7-2 and J usage is TRBJ1-5, with TRBD1 identical over 8 bases. Germline V gene sequence: CDR1 SGHTA, CDR2 FQGNSA. This CDR3 is built from 16 residues. The J segment lost 6 bases and the V segment lost 1 base, leaving 8 bases of the junction unmatched. The CDR3 DNA is TGTGCCAGCAGCTTAGTGGCGACAGGGGTTGGTCAGCCCCAGCATTTT. Protein product: CASSLVATGVGQPQHF.

This clone was found once. This chain connects TRBV3-1 (or the pseudogene TRBV3-2) to TRBJ2-7; TRBD1 agrees at 8 bases. The CDR3 length is 13 residues. The J segment lost 6 bases and the V segment lost 4 bases, leaving 5 bases of the junction unmatched. The germline CDR1 and CDR2 sequences are LGHDT and YNNKEL (reference sequence). CDR3 nucleotide sequence: TGTGCCAGCAGCCGACGGACAGGGATCGAGCAGTACTTC. It translates to CASSRRTGIEQYF.

The V gene is TRBV28, the J gene TRBJ1-2, with 8 positions matching TRBD1. The ends lost 3 bases at V and 3 bases at J; junction bases unmatched: 6. Germline V lookup: CDR1 MDHEN, CDR2 SYDVKM. This CDR3 spans 15 amino acids. The CDR3 protein is CASSLPDRGDYGYTF. The CDR3 DNA follows: TGTGCCAGCAGTTTGCCAGACAGGGGTGACTATGGCTACACCTTC.